This T cell receptor beta chain appears in the sequencing data of a study of regulatory T cells in long-lasting Graves disease. The V and J ends lost 5 bases and 2 bases respectively, with 10 bases between them. This CDR3 contains 13 residues. The authors built TCR beta libraries using iRepertoire HTBI primers and Arm-PCR of CDR3 regions. TCRdb analysed the multiplex PCR reads with MiXCR anew, one entry per CDR3 protein. The profile shows roughly 400,000 distinct CDR3 sequences, 16% of them singletons. This sample's time point: newly diagnosed GD, antithyroid drugs for less than 3 months. PBMCs were the source of the RNA used for TCR sequencing. These data were likewise used in another study, on T cells in Graves' hyperthyroidism and ophthalmopathy.

V is TRBV12-3 or TRBV12-4 and J is TRBJ2-7; D is ambiguous. This TCR came from a woman aged 18-35 years with Graves disease. The material sequenced was peripheral blood mononuclear cells (PBMCs), taken at new diagnosis, from a patient treated with antithyroid drugs. Written as DNA, the CDR3 is TGTGCCAGCAGTAACTTAATTACCTACGAGCAGTACTTC. It yields the protein CASSNLITYEQYF.